The source of this T cell receptor beta chain is a study of spatial heterogeneity in lung cancer. Study as a whole: A consistent excess of beta-chain over alpha-chain sequences was detected. For tumor regions, TCR transcript counts showed a strong correlation with a T cell module score derived from matched bulk RNA-seq.

TCRdb passed the 5' RACE reads through MiXCR, listing each CDR3 protein once. Of roughly 8,000 distinct CDR3 sequences in the sample, about 8% are singletons; the top ten hold about 4%. Study findings and constraints: It was found that expanded intratumoral alpha and beta TCR counts tracked tumor mutation counts.

The time point: sample taken at primary tumor resection. Donation came from 70 or so patients with untreated early-stage non-small cell lung cancer. From tumor, nontumor lung or frozen PBMC, whole RNA was taken unsorted for sequencing. This clonotype was seen more than once but under ten times. The antigen is undetermined. With 2 bases clipped from V and 3 bases from J, the junction kept 10 bases outside the gene matches. Germline loops: CDR1 DFQATT, CDR2 SNEGSKA (reference sequence). The CDR3 runs to 15 residues. The sequences come from lung tumor tissue, collected at surgery. The gene calls are TRBV20-1 and TRBJ2-7, with 7 bases aligning to TRBD2. The receptor's source is a male donor with early-stage non-small cell lung cancer. CDR3 sequence (DNA): TGCAGTGCTAGACCGCCTAGCGGCAGCAACTACGAGCAGTACTTC. Amino acids: CSARPPSGSNYEQYF.